Sequencing of this TCR beta chain was carried out in a study of neurological immune-mediated disorders. J was trimmed by 8 bases and V by 2 bases; bases with no gene match: 7. CDR3 length equals 15 residues. In germline, CDR1 is MNHNY, CDR2 SVGAGI (reference sequence). This clonotype came up a few times. Its specificity is unknown. Time point meaning: longitudinal time-point 2. Whole-study results and caveats: Expanded clones shared no identical CDR3 amino acid sequences across subjects, which suggested private TCR-beta repertoires in all groups. Multiple sclerosis, the disease with the least TCR clonal expansion, fell below healthy controls, whereas HTLV-1-associated myelopathy showed the most.

It was by 5'RACE with 10-nucleotide random UMIs that the cDNA was made. TCRdb reanalysed the 5' RACE reads using MiXCR and keeps one entry per CDR3 protein. The sample shows 70,000 to 95,000 distinct CDR3 sequences, less than 15% of them seen only once. This sequence joins TRBV6-6 and TRBJ1-2; 11 bases match TRBD1. The specimen sequenced was PBMCs. This receptor was obtained from a female donor with HTLV-1-associated myelopathy (HAM/TSP). The CDR3, as DNA: TGTGCCAGCAGTTACAATTCCGGGACAGGGGGAGGCTACACCTTC. The encoded protein is CASSYNSGTGGGYTF.